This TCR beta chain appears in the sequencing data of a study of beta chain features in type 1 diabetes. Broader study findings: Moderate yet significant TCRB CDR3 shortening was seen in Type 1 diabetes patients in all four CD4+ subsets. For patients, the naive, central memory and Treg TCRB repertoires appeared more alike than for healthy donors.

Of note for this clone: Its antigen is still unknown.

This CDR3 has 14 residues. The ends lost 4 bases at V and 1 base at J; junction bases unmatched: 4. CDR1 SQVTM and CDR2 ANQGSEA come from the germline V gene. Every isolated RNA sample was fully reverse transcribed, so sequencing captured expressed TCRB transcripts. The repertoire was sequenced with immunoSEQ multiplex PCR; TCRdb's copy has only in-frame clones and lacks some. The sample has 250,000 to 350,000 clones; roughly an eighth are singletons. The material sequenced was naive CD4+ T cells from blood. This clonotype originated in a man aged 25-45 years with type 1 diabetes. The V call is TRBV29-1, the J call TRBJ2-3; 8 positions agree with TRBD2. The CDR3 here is CSVGKTSGTDTQYF. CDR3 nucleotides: TGCAGCGTTGGCAAGACTAGCGGCACAGATACGCAGTATTTT.